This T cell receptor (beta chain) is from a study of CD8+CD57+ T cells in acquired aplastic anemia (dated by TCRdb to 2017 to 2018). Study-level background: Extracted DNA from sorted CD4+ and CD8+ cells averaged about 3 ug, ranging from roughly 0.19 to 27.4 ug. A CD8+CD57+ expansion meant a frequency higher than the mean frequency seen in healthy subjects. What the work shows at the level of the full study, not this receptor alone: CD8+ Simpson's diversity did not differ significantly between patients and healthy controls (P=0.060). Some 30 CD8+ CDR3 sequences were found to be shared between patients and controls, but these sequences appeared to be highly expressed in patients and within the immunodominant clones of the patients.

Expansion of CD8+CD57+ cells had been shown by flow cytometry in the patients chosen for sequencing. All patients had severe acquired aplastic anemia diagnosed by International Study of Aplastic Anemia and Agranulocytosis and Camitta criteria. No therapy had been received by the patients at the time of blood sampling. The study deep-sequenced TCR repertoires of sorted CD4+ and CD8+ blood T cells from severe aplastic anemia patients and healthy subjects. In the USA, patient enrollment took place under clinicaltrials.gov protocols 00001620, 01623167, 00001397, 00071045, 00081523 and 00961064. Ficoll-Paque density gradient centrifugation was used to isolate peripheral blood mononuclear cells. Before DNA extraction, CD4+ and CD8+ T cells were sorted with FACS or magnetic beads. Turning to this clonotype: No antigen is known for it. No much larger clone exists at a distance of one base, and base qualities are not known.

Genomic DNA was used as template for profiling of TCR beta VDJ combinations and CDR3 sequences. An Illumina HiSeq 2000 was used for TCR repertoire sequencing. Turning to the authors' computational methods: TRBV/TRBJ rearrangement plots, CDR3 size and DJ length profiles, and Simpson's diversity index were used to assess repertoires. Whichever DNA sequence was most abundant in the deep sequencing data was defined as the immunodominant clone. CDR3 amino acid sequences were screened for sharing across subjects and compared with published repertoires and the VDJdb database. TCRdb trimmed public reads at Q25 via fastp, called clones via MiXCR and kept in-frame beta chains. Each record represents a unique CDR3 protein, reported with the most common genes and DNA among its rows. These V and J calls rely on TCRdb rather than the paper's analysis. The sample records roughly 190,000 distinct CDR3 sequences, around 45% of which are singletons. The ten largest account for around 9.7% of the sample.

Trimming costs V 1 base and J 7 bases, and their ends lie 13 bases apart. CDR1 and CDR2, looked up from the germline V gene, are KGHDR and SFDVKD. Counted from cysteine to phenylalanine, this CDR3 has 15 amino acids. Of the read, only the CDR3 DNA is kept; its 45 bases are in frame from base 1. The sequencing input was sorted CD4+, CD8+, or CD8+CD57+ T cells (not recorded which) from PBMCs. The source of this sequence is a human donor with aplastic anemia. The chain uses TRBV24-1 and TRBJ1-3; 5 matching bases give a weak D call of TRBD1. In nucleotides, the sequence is TGTGCCACCAGTGATTTTGGGCAGGGCGGGAACACCATATATTTT. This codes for CATSDFGQGGNTIYF.